A selection of T cell receptor beta chains follows, all from one sample in a study of technical replicates of blood from a handful of donors. Method: immunoSEQ multiplex PCR; TCRdb's copy keeps in-frame clones and lacks some. The repertoire has around 80,000 clones, 93% of them found once; the top ten carry 0.2% to 0.25%. Sequencing was carried out using T cells isolated from PBMCs. These receptors came from a human donor in good health. CDR3s include the opening cysteine and the closing phenylalanine or tryptophan. The D gene is left open where the match is weak. Rows may omit the clone size; those that give it use once, few, many or a size class.

D gene,V gene,J gene,clone size,CDR3 DNA,CDR3 protein
-,TRBV5-1,TRBJ2-7,-,TGCGCCAGCAGCTTGAGGGGGGAGGGGTACTACGAGCAGTACTTC,CASSLRGEGYYEQYF
-,TRBV9,TRBJ1-6,-,TGTGCCAGCAGCGTCTCGGGTTCTGATTCACCCCTCCACTTT,CASSVSGSDSPLHF
TRBD1,TRBV6-5,TRBJ2-7,-,TGTGCCACCACGGGAAGGGGGCCTAGAGAGCAGTACTTC,CATTGRGPREQYF
-,TRBV7-2,TRBJ2-7,-,TGTGCCAGCAGCCACAAAGCAGGTTACGAGCAGTACTTC,CASSHKAGYEQYF
TRBD1,TRBV2,TRBJ1-2,-,TGTGCCAGCAAGTTGACCGGGACAGGTATGATTGGCTACACCTTC,CASKLTGTGMIGYTF
-,TRBV6-6,TRBJ2-7,-,TGTGCCAGCAAACCGGGGAGGACCGCGGACTACGAGCAGTACTTC,CASKPGRTADYEQYF
TRBD2,TRBV18,TRBJ2-5,-,TGTGCCAGCTCACCCGGACTAGCGGGGCAAGAGACCCAGTACTTC,CASSPGLAGQETQYF
-,TRBV4-1,TRBJ2-7,-,TGCGCCAGCAGCCAAGAAGGGAACCGGGGAATCTCCTACGAGCAGTACTTC,CASSQEGNRGISYEQYF
-,TRBV10-3,TRBJ1-1,-,TGTGCCATCAGAGAGACAGTAAAAAACACTGAAGCTTTCTTT,CAIRETVKNTEAFF
TRBD2,TRBV14,TRBJ2-2,-,TGTGCCAGCAGACGCTCCGGGACTACAAGCACCGGGGAGCTGTTTTTT,CASRRSGTTSTGELFF
-,TRBV4-1,TRBJ1-5,few,TGCGCCAGCAGCCGGGTCCAGGGTTTCAATCAGCCCCAGCATTTT,CASSRVQGFNQPQHF
-,TRBV27,TRBJ2-1,-,TGTGCCAGCAGACTTTCCATGGGCACAATGAGCTCCTACAATGAGCAGTTCTTC,CASRLSMGTMSSYNEQFF
-,TRBV10-3,TRBJ1-1,-,TGTGCCATCAGGTGGGGGCCGAACACTGAAGCTTTCTTT,CAIRWGPNTEAFF
TRBD1,TRBV5-6,TRBJ2-7,once,TGTGCCAGCAGTGGACAGGGCGACGAGCAGTACTTC,CASSGQGDEQYF
TRBD2,TRBV6-5,TRBJ2-3,-,TGTGCCAGCAGTTATAGCGGGAAAACAGATACGCAGTATTTT,CASSYSGKTDTQYF
TRBD1,TRBV7-9,TRBJ2-2,-,TGTGCCAGCAGCTCTACAGGACAGGGGGCGAACACCGGGGAGCTGTTTTTT,CASSSTGQGANTGELFF
-,TRBV5-4,TRBJ1-2,-,TGTGCCAGCGGGGACCCTGGAGGGGCGGACTATGGCTACACCTTC,CASGDPGGADYGYTF
TRBD1,TRBV25-1,TRBJ1-4,-,TGTGCCAGCAGCGCCACCGGCAACAGGGGGTTATATGAAAAACTGTTTTTT,CASSATGNRGLYEKLFF
TRBD1,TRBV28,TRBJ1-2,-,TGTGCCAGCAGATACCTGACAGGGGTGAGTGATGGCTACACCTTC,CASRYLTGVSDGYTF
-,TRBV6-5,TRBJ2-7,once,TGTGCCAGCAGTTACTCTTACAGTACCTACGAGCAGTACTTC,CASSYSYSTYEQYF
-,TRBV28,TRBJ2-5,once,TGTGCCAGCAAGACGGGAGAGGAGACCCAGTACTTC,CASKTGEETQYF
TRBD1,TRBV11-2,TRBJ1-6,-,TGTGCCAGCAGCAATCCGACAGGGATCTCCTATAATTCACCCCTCCACTTT,CASSNPTGISYNSPLHF
-,TRBV11-3,TRBJ1-1,few,TGTGCCAGCAGCTTTTTCGGGGACACTGAAGCTTTCTTT,CASSFFGDTEAFF
TRBD2,TRBV15,TRBJ2-1,-,TGTGCCACCAGCGGTTCGTGGCGGGAGGGCGGTGAGCAGTTCTTC,CATSGSWREGGEQFF
-,TRBV6-1,TRBJ1-5,-,TGTGCCAGCAGTGAATCGGCGGGGGAGTACAATCAGCCCCAGCATTTT,CASSESAGEYNQPQHF
TRBD2,TRBV27,TRBJ2-1,-,TGTGCCAGCAGTCCCGGTATAGGGCGGGGGAGCTCCTACAATGAGCAGTTCTTC,CASSPGIGRGSSYNEQFF
-,TRBV2,TRBJ2-7,-,TGTGCCAGCAGTGCACAGGTGTCCTACGAGCAGTACTTC,CASSAQVSYEQYF
TRBD1,TRBV19,TRBJ1-4,once,TGTGCCAGTAGCATGGACAGGGTGGGTGAAAAACTGTTTTTT,CASSMDRVGEKLFF
-,TRBV10-2,TRBJ1-1,-,TGCGCCAGCCATGGGAGCCCGCCGAGACATTACACTGAAGCTTTCTTT,CASHGSPPRHYTEAFF
TRBD2,TRBV29-1,TRBJ2-7,-,TGCAGCGTTGGTGGACTAGCGGGGGCCTTAAGCTCCTACGAGCAGTACTTC,CSVGGLAGALSSYEQYF
TRBD1,TRBV13,TRBJ2-7,-,TGTGCCAGCAGCTCCACCGGGACAGGGTCCTACGAGCAGTACTTC,CASSSTGTGSYEQYF
-,TRBV5-6,TRBJ1-1,-,TGTGCCAGCAGCCTAAACCGGGATCGGTCTTTCTTT,CASSLNRDRSFF
TRBD1,TRBV27,TRBJ1-1,once,TGTGCCAGCAGTTTCCTCGACAGGGGGCCCGTTGGAGCTTTCTTT,CASSFLDRGPVGAFF
TRBD2,TRBV18,TRBJ2-7,-,TGTGCCAGCTCATGGACCGGGACTAGCGGCAACGAGCAGTACTTC,CASSWTGTSGNEQYF
TRBD1,TRBV7-2,TRBJ1-1,once,TGTGCCAGCAGGGGGGACAGGAACACTGAAGCTTTCTTT,CASRGDRNTEAFF
TRBD1,TRBV2,TRBJ1-2,-,TGTGCCAGCAGTGATTTAACAGGGGGCGTTGGCTATGGCTACACCTTC,CASSDLTGGVGYGYTF
-,TRBV4-1,TRBJ1-1,-,TGCGCCAGCAGCCAAGTTGAGCGGGGGTGGCCTGAAGCTTTCTTT,CASSQVERGWPEAFF
TRBD1,TRBV5-1,TRBJ1-2,-,TGCGCCAGCAGCCCGGGACAGAGCAACTATGGCTACACCTTC,CASSPGQSNYGYTF
-,TRBV11-2,TRBJ1-1,-,TGTGCCAGCAGCTTATGGGAGGGGGTCAAGTCTGAAGCTTTCTTT,CASSLWEGVKSEAFF
-,TRBV2,TRBJ2-1,-,TGTGCCAGCAGTGCCAGGTCCTACAATGAGCAGTTCTTC,CASSARSYNEQFF
-,TRBV27,TRBJ2-1,-,TGTGCCAGCAGTTTACTACTCCCCCTCGGGGACTCCTACAATGAGCAGTTCTTC,CASSLLLPLGDSYNEQFF
TRBD1,TRBV5-1,TRBJ2-3,-,TGCGCCAGCAGCTCTCACGACAGGGCGGATACGCAGTATTTT,CASSSHDRADTQYF
TRBD1,TRBV29-1,TRBJ2-7,-,TGCAGCGTACTAGACAGGGATAGCTACGAGCAGTACTTC,CSVLDRDSYEQYF
TRBD2,TRBV5-1,TRBJ2-3,-,TGCGCCAGCAGCTTGACCGGGACTACCACAGATACGCAGTATTTT,CASSLTGTTTDTQYF
-,TRBV5-1,TRBJ2-1,-,TGCGCCAGCAGCTTGGGACTAAACAATGAGCAGTTCTTC,CASSLGLNNEQFF
TRBD1,TRBV5-4,TRBJ2-5,-,TGTGCCAGCAGCTTGCAAGCAGGGGGCCGGGAGACCCAGTACTTC,CASSLQAGGRETQYF
TRBD1,TRBV30,TRBJ2-5,once,TGTGCCTGGAGAATGACAGGGGCCTTTGTGACCCAGTACTTC,CAWRMTGAFVTQYF
TRBD1,TRBV2,TRBJ1-5,-,TGTGCCAGCAGGGGGGACAGGGCGGGCAATCAGCCCCAGCATTTT,CASRGDRAGNQPQHF
-,TRBV28,TRBJ2-3,-,TGTGCCAGCAGTTTCGGACTTGCTAGCACAGATACGCAGTATTTT,CASSFGLASTDTQYF
-,TRBV4-1,TRBJ2-1,-,TGCGCCAGCAGCCAAGATATGGTGGCAGGGGCAACGGGCAATGAGCAGTTCTTC,CASSQDMVAGATGNEQFF
TRBD2,TRBV10-3,TRBJ2-2,-,TGTGCCATCAGGAAAGCTAGCGGGAAGACCGGGGAGCTGTTTTTT,CAIRKASGKTGELFF
-,TRBV21-1,TRBJ1-4,once,TGTGCCAGCAGCAAAGCCCAGGAGGTGATTGAAAAACTGTTTTTT,CASSKAQEVIEKLFF
TRBD1,TRBV4-1,TRBJ1-2,-,TGCGCCAGCAGCCAAGTCCCTACGAACAGGGGCGGCTACACCTTC,CASSQVPTNRGGYTF
TRBD2,TRBV6-5,TRBJ2-7,-,TGTGCCAGCACCAACCGGGGGGCCTACGAGCAGTACTTC,CASTNRGAYEQYF
-,TRBV28,TRBJ1-5,-,TGTGCCAGCGGGGGAGGGGACGCACCACCTGGAGGGACCCAGCATTTT,CASGGGDAPPGGTQHF